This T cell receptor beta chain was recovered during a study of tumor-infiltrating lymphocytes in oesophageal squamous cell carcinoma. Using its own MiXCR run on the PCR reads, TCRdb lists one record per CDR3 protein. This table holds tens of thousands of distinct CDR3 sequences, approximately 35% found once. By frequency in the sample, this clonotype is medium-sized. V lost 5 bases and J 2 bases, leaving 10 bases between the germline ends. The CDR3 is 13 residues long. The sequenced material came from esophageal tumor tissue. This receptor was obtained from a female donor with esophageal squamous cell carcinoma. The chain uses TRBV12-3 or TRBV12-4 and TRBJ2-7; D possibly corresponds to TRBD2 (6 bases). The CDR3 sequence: CASSRPSAYEQYF. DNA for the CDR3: TGTGCCAGCAGTAGACCTAGCGCCTACGAGCAGTACTTC.